The rows below give T cell receptor beta chains drawn from one sample of a study of shared clonotypes between healthy human individuals. TCRdb keeps only in-frame clones here, not all; method: immunoSEQ multiplex PCR. The sample holds some 2,100,000 clones, more than 85% seen once. The sequenced sample was naive CD8+ T cells from PBMCs. Receptors were obtained from a man aged 18 to 29 in good health. Some clones in this sample may be carry-over from other donors' samples. Each CDR3 is given without its conserved first and last residue.

length	V	J	CDR3
16	TRBV14	TRBJ2-1	ASSQDRRLASVYNEQF
14	TRBV10-1	TRBJ1-5	ASLMMGGVGIQPQH
12	TRBV13	TRBJ1-3	ASSFGGSGNTIY
14	TRBV9	TRBJ2-7	ASSPHERPGHHEQY
11	TRBV13	TRBJ2-2	ASSLTIPGELF
14	TRBV7-8	TRBJ2-5	ASSLGLTGVVETQY
12	TRBV27	TRBJ1-5	ASSFRDGNQPQH
15	TRBV5-6	TRBJ2-1	ASSPPRVESSYNEQF
14	TRBV2	TRBJ2-2	ASSEWVGLNTGELF
15	TRBV4-2	TRBJ1-4	ASSRKATVATNEKLF
14	TRBV6-7	TRBJ2-2	ASTWWTLANTGELF
14	TRBV13	TRBJ2-7	ASSSPQDRGHYEQY
13	TRBV9	TRBJ2-6	ASSIDSSWANVLT
11	TRBV10-2	TRBJ2-1	ASSESPYNEQF
11	TRBV28	TRBJ2-1	ASRLRGRDEQF
12	TRBV6-1	TRBJ2-7	ASRVTSGTDEQY
11	TRBV11-1	TRBJ2-7	ASSLGTVYEQY
13	TRBV5-1	TRBJ2-1	ASSLVTSGVYEQF
12	TRBV11-3	TRBJ2-7	ASSGREGLYEQY
13	TRBV5-6	TRBJ1-1	ASSLYPGGNTEAF
17	TRBV5-6	TRBJ2-2	ASSWTYRDTKVNTGELF
13	TRBV5-6	TRBJ1-1	ASSLVGHPNTEAF
14	TRBV19	TRBJ1-5	ASSILRSKVYQPQH
13	TRBV5-1	TRBJ2-5	ASSPSGGIRETQY
11	TRBV5-5	TRBJ2-7	ASSLVQGYEQY
13	TRBV13	TRBJ2-7	ASSGTDSGTYEQY
14	TRBV7-9	TRBJ1-2	ASSPNPTDASEGYT
11	TRBV7-7	TRBJ2-3	ASSSVRGDTQY
11	TRBV6-5	TRBJ2-1	ASSRTSAGEQF
11	TRBV7-9	TRBJ2-7	ASSNSQSYEQY
16	TRBV4-1	TRBJ2-2	ASSHGGLAGVGNGELF
13	TRBV28	TRBJ2-5	ASSGRTGGSETQY
13	TRBV6-6	TRBJ2-2	ASSYGNANTGELF
16	TRBV18	TRBJ2-7	ASSPLILEADRAYEQY
10	TRBV6-5	TRBJ1-1	ASRTVNTEAF
11	TRBV29-1	TRBJ1-2	SAVRTDNYGYT
12	TRBV6-5	TRBJ1-4	ASSYAQGYEKLF
13	TRBV9	TRBJ2-7	ASSVTGAGSYEQY
11	TRBV29-1	TRBJ2-1	SVRHRGLYEQF
13	TRBV28	TRBJ2-3	ASKLGQVGTDTQY
11	TRBV2	TRBJ2-7	ARRRDRGDEQY